This T cell receptor (beta chain) was found in a study of siplizumab effects on memory and regulatory T cells. Points from the study as a whole: The naive T cell population seemed more diverse than memory cells and seemed a major contributor to the alloresponse. Siplizumab caused a significant drop in alloreactive sequences traceable to unstimulated CD4+ memory cells. In siplizumab conditions, mappable alloreactive CD4+ clones averaged about 71% Treg-derived, against around 28% in controls.

Germline trimming cut 5 bases from V and 4 bases from J; bases unmatched to any gene: 10. From germline, CDR1 is KGHSH and CDR2 LQKENI. This CDR3 has 15 residues. Measured with immunoSEQ multiplex PCR; TCRdb has only the in-frame clones, and not every one. Among about 110,000 clones, 92% were seen once, and the ten largest hold roughly 0.75%. A note on this clone: Its antigen is as yet unknown.

The chain is built from TRBV18 and TRBJ1-2; TRBD1 agrees at 7 bases. Sequencing used Tregs sorted from blood. The origin of this receptor is a human donor in good health. The CDR3 spells CASSFTGVMGYGYTF. CDR3 nucleotide sequence: TGTGCCAGCTCATTCACAGGGGTGATGGGCTATGGCTACACCTTC.